Described below is a single T cell receptor beta chain sequence and its context. The antigen this receptor binds is unknown. The sample holds no much larger clone one base away, and base qualities are not on file. The immunoSEQ Assay, a bias-controlled multiplex PCR, was used to amplify TCRbeta CDR3 regions from genomic DNA. Regarding the original processing steps: Nucleated cell counts per sample were estimated from amplification of reference gene primers within the assay. To quantify the absolute abundance of each unique TCRbeta CDR3 rearrangement, sequence reads were collapsed and filtered. For each sample, productive Simpson clonality was calculated as the square root of Simpson's diversity index across productive rearrangements. Sourced from immuneACCESS, this table was stored by TCRdb with only in-frame sequences that have V and J called. A share of the clones is absent; for the studies checked, an unresolved V gene accounts for under half, and the remainder has no known explanation. V and J calls and clone size come straight from that table; D and trimming were deduced from the DNA. The sample includes fewer than 450,000 clones, with about 90% observed a single time. In total, the top ten clones hold about 7.3% of the sample.

CDR1 SGHRS and CDR2 YFSETQ are derived from the germline V gene. Trimming accounts for 4 bases at V and 8 bases at J, while the number of junction bases matched to no gene is 3. Including the terminal cysteine and phenylalanine, the CDR3 comprises 13 residues. The retained sequence is limited to the CDR3, 39 bases, with the frame set at the first base. This sample was taken from a study of blood T cell repertoires in COVID-19 (dated by TCRdb to between 2020 and 2021). Broadly, across the study: Samples from collaborators originated in the United States, Italy and Spain and spanned both the acute and convalescent phases of COVID-19. The prospective study material was composed of cDNA or gDNA derived from T cells, B-cell-depleted T cells, or PBMCs. Subjects who had been exposed to COVID-19, were actively infected with it, or had recovered from it provided the deeply sampled blood TCRbeta repertoires that made up the dataset. A freely available public database, intended as a resource for researchers studying the immune response to SARS-CoV-2, is where the repertoires were released. Samples were obtained from the ongoing ImmuneRACE study (first 160 participants) and from approximately 1,200 subjects provided by 6 global collaborators. The sample metadata nearly always contained a de-identified subject ID, COVID-19 status, age in years and sex. Where HLA class I and class II types were available, the types were taken from metadata supplied by the sample provider, not from assay-based typing. General findings and caveats noted by the study authors: The amount of clinical and demographic metadata varied by source and participant and was provided uncurated.

One collaborating source in Seattle enrolled patients while the patients were actively infected and followed the patients over time throughout the course of disease. Collaborating institutions collected whole blood in K2EDTA tubes following their own protocols. For TCRbeta analysis, collaborators shipped samples in one of three forms: frozen whole blood, isolated PBMCs, or DNA extracted from either of those sample types. The sequence is built from TRBV5-1 and TRBJ1-6; 7 bases in the middle match TRBD1. Sequencing used peripheral blood. This clonotype originated in a woman in her seventies with COVID-19, enrolled during active disease. In nucleotides, the sequence is TGCGCCAGCAGCGCGACAGGGTATTCACCCCTCCACTTT. Translated, this gives CASSATGYSPLHF.